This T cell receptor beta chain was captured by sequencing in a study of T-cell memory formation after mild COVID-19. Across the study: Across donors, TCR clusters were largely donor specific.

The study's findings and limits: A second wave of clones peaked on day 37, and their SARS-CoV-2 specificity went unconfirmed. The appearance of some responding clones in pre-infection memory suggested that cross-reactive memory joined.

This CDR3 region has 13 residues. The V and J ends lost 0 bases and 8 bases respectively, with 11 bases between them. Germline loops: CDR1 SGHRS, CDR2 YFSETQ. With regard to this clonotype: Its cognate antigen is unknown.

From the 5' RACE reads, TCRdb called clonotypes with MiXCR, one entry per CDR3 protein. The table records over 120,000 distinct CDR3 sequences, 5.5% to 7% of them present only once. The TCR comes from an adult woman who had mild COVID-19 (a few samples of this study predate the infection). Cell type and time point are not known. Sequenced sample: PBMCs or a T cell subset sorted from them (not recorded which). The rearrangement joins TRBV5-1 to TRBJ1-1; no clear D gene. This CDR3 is CASSLVVRGEAFF. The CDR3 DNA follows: TGCGCCAGCAGCTTGGTGGTGCGGGGAGAAGCTTTCTTT. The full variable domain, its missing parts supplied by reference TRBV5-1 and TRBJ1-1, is KAGVTQTPRYLIKTRGQQVTLSCSPISGHRSVSWYQQTPGQGLQFLFEYFSETQRNKGNFPGRFSGRQFSNSRSEMNVSTLELGDSALYLCASSLVVRGEAFFGQGTRLTVV.